The rows below give T cell receptor beta chains drawn from one sample of a study of T-cell reconstitution after alpha-beta-depleted transplantation in children. TCRdb ran MiXCR on the PCR reads and lists one entry per CDR3 protein. The sample lists about 640,000 distinct CDR3 sequences; 13% were seen once. The sample in question was PBMCs, mostly from graft donor cells, obtained 360 days after TCRalphabeta/CD19-depleted stem cell transplant. These TCRs come from a male patient younger than 18 who had a stem cell transplant for acute myeloid leukemia, so the T cells may come from the graft donor. Each CDR3 is given with its conserved first and last residue. The D gene is left open where the match is weak. The listing skips clone size in some rows; elsewhere it reads once, few, many or a size class.

d_gene: NA
j_gene: TRBJ2-3
abundance: NA
v_gene: TRBV28
CDR3nt: TGTGCCAGCAAGGGGGCGCAGTATTTT
CDR3aa: CASKGAQYF

d_gene: NA
j_gene: TRBJ2-5
abundance: NA
v_gene: TRBV7-9
CDR3nt: TGTGCCAGCAGCCCAGAAGGACGGGAGACCCAGTACTTC
CDR3aa: CASSPEGRETQYF

d_gene: TRBD1
j_gene: TRBJ2-1
abundance: many
v_gene: TRBV12-3/TRBV12-4
CDR3nt: TGTGCCAGCACCCCGGACAGGGGAGGGTACAATGAGCAGTTCTTC
CDR3aa: CASTPDRGGYNEQFF

d_gene: NA
j_gene: TRBJ2-5
abundance: many
v_gene: TRBV6-2/TRBV6-3
CDR3nt: TGTGCCAGCAGTTATGCTGTAACGAGCGGTGGGAGTGGGGGCCAAGAGACCCAGTACTTC
CDR3aa: CASSYAVTSGGSGGQETQYF

d_gene: TRBD2
j_gene: TRBJ2-1
abundance: NA
v_gene: TRBV19
CDR3nt: TGTGCCAGTAGTATTCTTCCCACTAGCGGGAGAAATGAGCAGTTCTTC
CDR3aa: CASSILPTSGRNEQFF

d_gene: TRBD1
j_gene: TRBJ2-5
abundance: few
v_gene: TRBV5-1
CDR3nt: TGCGCCAGCAGCTCGACAGGGGGCCAAGAGACCCAGTACTTC
CDR3aa: CASSSTGGQETQYF

d_gene: NA
j_gene: TRBJ2-3
abundance: many
v_gene: TRBV20-1
CDR3nt: TGCAGTGCTAGAGATCGGGACTGGTGGAGCACAGATACGCAGTATTTT
CDR3aa: CSARDRDWWSTDTQYF

d_gene: NA
j_gene: TRBJ2-1
abundance: NA
v_gene: TRBV20-1
CDR3nt: TGCAGTGCTAGTGACCACGCACACAAGCAGCTCTTC
CDR3aa: CSASDHAHKQLF

d_gene: TRBD2
j_gene: TRBJ2-3
abundance: many
v_gene: TRBV28
CDR3nt: TGTGCCAGCAGTGGTCTCGGCGGGAGTTTAGATACGCAGTATTTT
CDR3aa: CASSGLGGSLDTQYF

d_gene: TRBD2
j_gene: TRBJ2-3
abundance: NA
v_gene: TRBV24-1
CDR3nt: TGTGCCACCAGTGATTTGGGGACTAGCGGGGAAGATACGCAGTATTTT
CDR3aa: CATSDLGTSGEDTQYF

d_gene: NA
j_gene: TRBJ2-5
abundance: NA
v_gene: TRBV29-1
CDR3nt: TGCAGCGTTGAGCAGGGGGGGGTAGAGACCCAGTACTTC
CDR3aa: CSVEQGGVETQYF

d_gene: NA
j_gene: TRBJ2-7
abundance: few
v_gene: TRBV7-9
CDR3nt: TGTGCCAGCAGCAAAACCAAGAGCTCCTACGAGCAGTACTTC
CDR3aa: CASSKTKSSYEQYF

d_gene: TRBD1
j_gene: TRBJ2-1
abundance: many
v_gene: TRBV10-3
CDR3nt: TGTGCCATCAATCCGACAGGGTACAATGAGCAGTTCTTC
CDR3aa: CAINPTGYNEQFF

d_gene: NA
j_gene: TRBJ2-1
abundance: many
v_gene: TRBV7-6
CDR3nt: TGTGCCAGCAGCTTAGAAGGGCCTAGGGCCTACAATGAGCAGTTCTTC
CDR3aa: CASSLEGPRAYNEQFF